One and the same sample provided the 9 T cell receptor beta chains below, sequenced in a study of cytomegalovirus exposure and HLA in healthy donors. Profiling relied on immunoSEQ multiplex PCR, and the TCRdb table lists in-frame clones only, not all of them. The table has roughly 60,000 clones, 85% to 95% seen once. Sequenced material: PBMCs. These receptors all come from a woman aged 18-35 years in good health and CMV-seropositive.

The chain carries TRBV4-2 and TRBJ2-1, with 8 bases lining up with TRBD2. The V gene's germline CDR1 is LGHNA and CDR2 YNFKEQ. The CDR3 is made up of 15 amino acids. The junction had 7 bases not matched to a gene; V was cut back by 1 base and J by 8 bases. The CDR3 loop reads CASSQGKREFDEQFF. Written as DNA, the CDR3 is TGTGCCAGCAGCCAAGGGAAGCGGGAGTTCGATGAGCAGTTCTTC.

V usage is TRBV25-1 and J usage is TRBJ2-7, with 10 bases lining up with TRBD2. The CDR3 has 16 residues. The V gene end was trimmed by 2 bases and the J gene end by 3 bases; junction bases not matched to a gene: 7. From germline, CDR1 is MGHDK and CDR2 SYGVNS. The CDR3 spells CASSERAGGFFYEQYF. The CDR3 bases are TGTGCCAGCAGTGAAAGAGCGGGAGGGTTTTTCTACGAGCAGTACTTC.

The count of this clone is one. The chain joins TRBV10-3 to TRBJ2-7, with TRBD1 as a possible D gene (6 bases). V was clipped by 0 bases and J by 1 base, with 13 bases between them. Germline V gene sequence: CDR1 ENHRY, CDR2 SYGVKD. The CDR3 is made up of 16 amino acids. The CDR3 spells CAISESGQKTSYEQYF. CDR3 nucleotides: TGTGCCATCAGTGAGTCGGGACAAAAGACATCCTACGAGCAGTACTTC.

The chain is built from TRBV5-1 and TRBJ1-1; the D is unclear. V was shortened by 0 bases and J by 0 bases, with 6 bases between the two germline ends. From germline, CDR1 is SGHRS and CDR2 YFSETQ. The CDR3 consists of 14 residues. The CDR3 nucleotides are TGCGCCAGCAGCTTGGTACAGCTGAACACTGAAGCTTTCTTT. It specifies CASSLVQLNTEAFF.

A word on this clone: The CDR3 does not end in the conserved phenylalanine or tryptophan, so this is likely a read error. The DNA is left out, because the CDR3 cannot be placed on it with certainty; the CDR3 is given as TCRdb lists it. This sequence joins TRBV5-4 and TRBJ2-3; the tabulated D call, TRBD1, remains unverified against the DNA. The germline V gene encodes CDR1 SGHNT and CDR2 YYREEE (reference sequence). The CDR3 is 10 amino acids long, termini counted. The CDR3 loop reads CASSLGAPSS.

The chain uses TRBV12-5 and TRBJ2-7, with a possible D match to TRBD2 (5 bases). This CDR3 comprises 15 residues. Germline CDR1 LGHNT, CDR2 FRNRAP. V lost 2 bases and J lost 0, with 11 bases in between. CDR3 sequence reads: CASGLPRGNSYEQYF. In nucleotides, the CDR3 is TGTGCTAGTGGTTTGCCCCGGGGTAACTCCTACGAGCAGTACTTC.

The chain joins TRBV4-3 to TRBJ1-1; D gene ambiguous. CDR3 length: 14 amino acids. The V end was cut by 4 bases, the J end by 3 bases, with 12 bases between. CDR1 and CDR2 (germline): LGHNA, YSLEER. The CDR3 here is CASSPRLSDTEAFF. In DNA, the CDR3 is TGCGCCAGCAGCCCAAGACTATCGGACACTGAAGCTTTCTTT.

This chain joins TRBV7-9 and TRBJ2-7; D possibly corresponds to TRBD2 (5 bases). The ends were cut back, 1 base at V and 7 bases at J, with 11 bases in the middle. The germline V gene encodes CDR1 SEHNR and CDR2 FQNEAQ (reference sequence). CDR3 length equals 13 residues. CDR3 coding DNA: TGTGCCAGCAGCTTAGGCACTAGTGGGGAGCAGTACTTC. Translated: CASSLGTSGEQYF.

The genes are TRBV7-2 and TRBJ2-1; D not resolved. The CDR3 runs 13 residues. The V end lost 2 bases, the J end lost 8 bases, and 10 bases lay between the germline ends. CDR1 and CDR2 (germline): SGHTA, FQGNSA. This CDR3 is CASSLSPVDEQFF. The CDR3 coding sequence is TGTGCCAGCAGCTTATCCCCCGTCGATGAGCAGTTCTTC.